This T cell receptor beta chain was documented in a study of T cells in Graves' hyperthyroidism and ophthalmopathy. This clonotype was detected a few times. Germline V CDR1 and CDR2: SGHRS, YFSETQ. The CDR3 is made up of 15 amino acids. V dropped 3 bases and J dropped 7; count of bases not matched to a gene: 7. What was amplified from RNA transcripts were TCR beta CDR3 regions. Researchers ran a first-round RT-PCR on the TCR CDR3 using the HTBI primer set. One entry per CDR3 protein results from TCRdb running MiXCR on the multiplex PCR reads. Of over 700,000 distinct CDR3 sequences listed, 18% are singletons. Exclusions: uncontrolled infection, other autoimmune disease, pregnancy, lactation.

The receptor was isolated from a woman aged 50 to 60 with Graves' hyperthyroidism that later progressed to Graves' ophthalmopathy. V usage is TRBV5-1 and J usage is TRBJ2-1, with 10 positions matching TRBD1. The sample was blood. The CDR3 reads CASSYGQGGVNEQFF. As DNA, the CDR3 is TGCGCCAGCAGCTACGGACAGGGGGGAGTAAATGAGCAGTTCTTC.